A selection of T cell receptor beta chains follows, all from one sample in a study of blood T cell repertoires in COVID-19. Profiling relied on immunoSEQ multiplex PCR, and the TCRdb table lists in-frame clones only, not all of them. The repertoire holds just over 300,000 clones, with approximately 90% as singletons. The sequenced sample consisted of PBMCs or T cells enriched from blood (not recorded which). The receptors originated from a woman between 18 and 30 years old who had recovered from COVID-19. Each CDR3 is given with its conserved first and last residue. The order of the fields is CDR3 protein, CDR3 DNA, J gene, D gene, V gene, clone size. A D gene is named only where the DNA matches it firmly. For some rows the clone size is stated as once, few or many, or as a class when expanded; others skip it.

CASSVAAPSTDTQYF,TGTGCCAGCAGCGTGGCAGCGCCAAGCACAGATACGCAGTATTTT,TRBJ2-3,NA,TRBV9,NA
CASSYKGYEAFF,TGTGCCAGCAGTTATAAGGGGTATGAAGCTTTCTTT,TRBJ1-1,NA,TRBV6-2/TRBV6-3,few
CATSRAGGTGDYGYTF,TGTGCCACCAGCAGAGCTGGTGGTACAGGGGACTATGGCTACACCTTC,TRBJ1-2,TRBD1,TRBV15,NA
CASSVDPAGTNTEAFF,TGTGCCAGCAGCGTAGATCCAGCGGGGACCAACACTGAAGCTTTCTTT,TRBJ1-1,NA,TRBV9,NA
CASSFGLAGEQFF,TGTGCCAGCAGCTTTGGACTAGCGGGGGAGCAGTTCTTC,TRBJ2-1,TRBD2,TRBV7-3,NA
CAWRRGLALHEQFF,TGTGCCTGGAGAAGGGGACTAGCCCTCCATGAGCAGTTCTTC,TRBJ2-1,TRBD2,TRBV30,once
CASSSEGASGEETQYF,TGTGCCAGCAGCTCCGAAGGGGCTAGCGGGGAAGAGACCCAGTACTTC,TRBJ2-5,TRBD2,TRBV7-2,NA
CASREGGDTEAFF,TGTGCCAGCAGGGAGGGGGGGGATACTGAAGCTTTCTTT,TRBJ1-1,NA,TRBV6-4,NA
CASSPTRAGTGELFF,TGTGCCAGCAGCCCTACTCGAGCGGGGACCGGGGAGCTGTTTTTT,TRBJ2-2,TRBD2,TRBV11-3,NA
CSGGQPYEQYF,TGCAGTGGGGGACAGCCCTACGAGCAGTACTTC,TRBJ2-7,TRBD1,TRBV20-1,few
CASRSNRDRKRGDYNSPLHF,TGTGCCAGCAGATCAAACCGGGACCGAAAGCGGGGGGATTATAATTCACCCCTCCACTTT,TRBJ1-6,NA,TRBV27,NA
CASSSIGQFHEQYF,TGTGCCAGCAGCTCCATAGGACAGTTCCACGAGCAGTACTTC,TRBJ2-7,NA,TRBV7-2,few
CASSSDPDRVDYGYTF,TGCGCCAGCAGCTCGGACCCTGACAGGGTTGACTATGGCTACACCTTC,TRBJ1-2,TRBD1,TRBV5-1,NA
CASFETGSGNTIYF,TGTGCCAGTTTCGAGACAGGCTCTGGAAACACCATATATTTT,TRBJ1-3,NA,TRBV19,few
CASRGLAGVEGEQFF,TGTGCCAGCAGGGGTCTAGCGGGAGTGGAGGGTGAGCAGTTCTTC,TRBJ2-1,TRBD2,TRBV2,NA
CASSPGGQGAGETQYF,TGCGCCAGCAGCCCCGGAGGCCAGGGGGCCGGGGAGACCCAGTACTTC,TRBJ2-5,TRBD1,TRBV5-1,once
CASGAGQGYQPQHF,TGTGCCAGTGGGGCGGGACAGGGCTATCAGCCCCAGCATTTT,TRBJ1-5,TRBD1,TRBV2,NA
CASSVEGQGALYSNQPQHF,TGTGCCAGCAGTGTGGAGGGACAGGGGGCTCTATATAGCAATCAGCCCCAGCATTTT,TRBJ1-5,TRBD1,TRBV6-1,NA
CASSSTGNYGYTF,TGTGCCAGCAGTTCGACAGGGAACTATGGCTACACCTTC,TRBJ1-2,TRBD1,TRBV6-5,NA
CASSEYRRHQPQHF,TGTGCCAGCAGCGAATACAGGCGGCATCAGCCCCAGCATTTT,TRBJ1-5,NA,TRBV21-1,few
CASSQDPPGQGNTGELFF,TGCGCCAGCAGCCAAGATCCTCCGGGACAGGGGAACACCGGGGAGCTGTTTTTT,TRBJ2-2,TRBD1,TRBV4-3,few
CATHHAGVFVDGYTF,TGTGCCACCCACCATGCAGGGGTCTTCGTGGATGGCTACACCTTC,TRBJ1-2,NA,TRBV28,NA
CASSLTSYGYTF,TGTGCCAGCAGTTTAACCAGCTATGGCTACACCTTC,TRBJ1-2,NA,TRBV12-3/TRBV12-4,once
CASRVTGWFEQYF,TGTGCCAGCAGGGTGACAGGATGGTTCGAGCAGTACTTC,TRBJ2-7,NA,TRBV6-5,NA
CASSVGGGTANSPLHF,TGTGCCAGCAGCGTAGGTGGGGGGACAGCAAATTCACCCCTCCACTTT,TRBJ1-6,TRBD1,TRBV9,NA
CASTRGSWETQYF,TGTGCCAGCACACGGGGGTCTTGGGAGACCCAGTACTTC,TRBJ2-5,NA,TRBV2,NA
CASSPGGTGELFF,TGTGCCAGCAGCCCGGGAGGCACCGGGGAGCTGTTTTTT,TRBJ2-2,TRBD2,TRBV3-1/TRBV3-2,few
CATSRVRGGIKGYTF,TGTGCCACCTCAAGGGTCCGGGGAGGCATCAAAGGCTACACCTTC,TRBJ1-2,NA,TRBV15,NA
CASSRTGTGVYGYTF,TGTGCCAGCAGCCGGACCGGGACAGGGGTGTATGGCTACACCTTC,TRBJ1-2,TRBD1,TRBV27,NA
CASCGGIGTGLNEQYF,TGCGCCAGCTGCGGGGGTATCGGGACAGGGCTCAACGAGCAGTACTTC,TRBJ2-7,TRBD1,TRBV10-1,NA
CASSPFKPGGVTGELFF,TGTGCCAGCTCACCATTTAAGCCCGGGGGAGTGACCGGGGAGCTGTTTTTT,TRBJ2-2,NA,TRBV18,NA
CASTARTGIGEEQYF,TGTGCCAGCACCGCGAGGACAGGGATTGGGGAAGAGCAGTACTTC,TRBJ2-7,TRBD1,TRBV3-1/TRBV3-2,NA
CASSPLLSGESEAFF,TGTGCCAGCTCACCATTACTGTCCGGGGAGAGTGAAGCTTTCTTT,TRBJ1-1,NA,TRBV18,NA
CASSQATTGKAFF,TGCGCCAGCAGCCAAGCTACGACAGGCAAAGCTTTCTTT,TRBJ1-1,NA,TRBV4-1,NA
CASGHRRLNSPLHF,TGCGCCAGCGGTCACAGGCGCTTGAATTCACCCCTCCACTTT,TRBJ1-6,NA,TRBV4-3,NA
CASRGQGARRNTEAFF,TGTGCCAGCAGGGGACAGGGGGCGCGAAGGAACACTGAAGCTTTCTTT,TRBJ1-1,TRBD1,TRBV2,NA
CASSQSRQGAGNTIYF,TGCGCCAGCAGCCAGTCCCGACAGGGAGCTGGAAACACCATATATTTT,TRBJ1-3,TRBD1,TRBV4-3,few
CASSLVSGQLLNYGYTF,TGTGCCAGCAGCTTGGTATCGGGACAGCTCCTGAACTATGGCTACACCTTC,TRBJ1-2,TRBD1,TRBV5-4,few
CASSLITGWYGYTF,TGTGCCAGCAGCTTAATCACAGGGTGGTATGGCTACACCTTC,TRBJ1-2,NA,TRBV7-9,NA
CASSRVTGTSGSISSYEQYF,TGTGCCAGCAGTCGGGTAACCGGGACTAGCGGGAGCATCAGCTCCTACGAGCAGTACTTC,TRBJ2-7,TRBD2,TRBV3-1/TRBV3-2,NA
CASSSRLGGRGASPLHF,TGTGCCAGCAGCTCGCGACTGGGGGGTCGAGGAGCTTCACCCCTCCACTTT,TRBJ1-6,NA,TRBV28,NA
CASSYASGNYNEQFF,TGTGCCAGCAGCTATGCTAGCGGGAACTACAATGAGCAGTTCTTC,TRBJ2-1,TRBD2,TRBV11-2,NA
CASSPQGGYTEAFF,TGCGCCAGCAGCCCACAGGGGGGATATACTGAAGCTTTCTTT,TRBJ1-1,TRBD1,TRBV4-3,NA
CASSIDLYNEQFF,TGTGCCAGTAGTATAGATCTCTACAATGAGCAGTTCTTC,TRBJ2-1,NA,TRBV19,NA
CASSTGGGGYTF,TGTGCCAGCAGCACAGGGGGCGGTGGCTACACCTTC,TRBJ1-2,TRBD1,TRBV5-4,NA
CASSRQVGKAFF,TGTGCCAGCAGCCGTCAAGTCGGTAAAGCTTTCTTT,TRBJ1-1,NA,TRBV5-4,NA
CASSGGGQGAIGRELFF,TGCGCCAGCAGCGGCGGGGGACAGGGGGCGATCGGCCGGGAGCTGTTTTTT,TRBJ2-2,TRBD1,TRBV5-1,NA
CASRQTGTGATNEKLFF,TGTGCCAGCCGACAAACCGGCACAGGAGCAACTAATGAAAAACTGTTTTTT,TRBJ1-4,NA,TRBV28,NA
CASSLTRGDNSPLHF,TGTGCCAGCAGCTTGACCCGGGGTGATAATTCACCCCTCCACTTT,TRBJ1-6,NA,TRBV6-6,NA
CASSYLGQGSTGELFF,TGTGCCAGCAGTTACTTGGGACAGGGAAGTACCGGGGAGCTGTTTTTT,TRBJ2-2,TRBD1,TRBV6-2/TRBV6-3,NA
CASSLDQRTYNEQFF,TGTGCCAGCAGCCTAGATCAGCGCACCTACAATGAGCAGTTCTTC,TRBJ2-1,NA,TRBV6-2/TRBV6-3,NA
CASSLGVGANEQFF,TGTGCCAGCAGCTTGGGCGTGGGGGCAAATGAGCAGTTCTTC,TRBJ2-1,NA,TRBV5-8,NA
CASSLAGLAGSREQFF,TGTGCCAGCAGCTTGGCGGGACTAGCGGGGTCTCGTGAGCAGTTCTTC,TRBJ2-1,TRBD2,TRBV5-5,NA
CASSPGTDKSYGYTF,TGTGCCAGCTCACCCGGGACAGACAAGAGCTATGGCTACACCTTC,TRBJ1-2,TRBD1,TRBV18,NA